A selection of T cell receptor beta chains follows, all from one sample in a study of Graves' ophthalmopathy and Graves' hyperthyroidism. TCRdb re-called the multiplex PCR reads through MiXCR, storing one row per CDR3 protein. The repertoire includes hundreds of thousands of distinct CDR3 sequences, over 20% of them detected once, and approximately 7.7% sits in the top ten. Sequencing was performed on peripheral blood. These receptors were collected from a woman between 18 and 29 years old with stable Graves' hyperthyroidism. Some clones in this sample may be carry-over from other donors' samples. The CDR3 runs from the conserved cysteine through the conserved F or W. Each record gives: clone size, V gene, D gene, J gene, CDR3 protein, CDR3 DNA. A D gene is named only where the DNA matches it firmly. Size values are once, few and many counts, or a class for expanded clones, and some rows have none.

-,TRBV2,TRBD2,TRBJ2-5,CASSARTSGRQGLQETQYF,TGTGCCAGCAGCGCCCGGACTAGTGGGAGGCAGGGCCTCCAAGAGACCCAGTACTTC
few,TRBV20-1,-,TRBJ2-5,CSAPRQETQYF,TGCAGTGCGCCAAGGCAAGAGACCCAGTACTTC
-,TRBV20-1,TRBD2,TRBJ2-7,CRPASGGNEQYF,TGCAGGCCGGCTAGCGGGGGAAACGAGCAGTACTTC
many,TRBV6-1,TRBD1,TRBJ1-5,CASSAGGWNQPQHF,TGTGCCAGCAGTGCAGGGGGCTGGAATCAGCCCCAGCATTTT
many,TRBV20-1,-,TRBJ2-5,CSARFRVGETQYF,TGCAGTGCTAGATTCAGGGTAGGGGAGACCCAGTACTTC
-,TRBV10-3,TRBD1,TRBJ2-7,CAISPDRGMRDEQYF,TGTGCCATCAGTCCTGACAGGGGGATGAGGGACGAGCAGTACTTC
many,TRBV6-1,TRBD1,TRBJ1-1,CASSTQGAVTEAFF,TGTGCCAGCAGTACACAGGGGGCAGTTACTGAAGCTTTCTTT
few,TRBV28,-,TRBJ2-7,CASHPGVAVHYEQYF,TGTGCCAGCCACCCCGGGGTAGCGGTGCACTACGAGCAGTACTTC
many,TRBV6-5,-,TRBJ1-2,CASTRQITLNYGYTF,TGTGCCAGCACGCGGCAGATCACACTTAACTATGGCTACACCTTC
many,TRBV5-6,-,TRBJ1-2,CASSLGQRYTF,TGTGCCAGCAGCTTGGGACAGCGCTACACCTTC
many,TRBV6-1,-,TRBJ1-2,CASSDHGGSYGYTF,TGTGCCAGCAGCGACCATGGGGGAAGCTATGGCTACACCTTC
-,TRBV15,-,TRBJ1-5,CATSTGQGVNQPQHF,TGTGCCACCAGCACTGGACAAGGCGTGAATCAGCCCCAGCATTTT
many,TRBV12-3/TRBV12-4,TRBD1,TRBJ1-1,CASSLARTGQTEAFF,TGTGCCAGCAGTTTAGCTCGGACAGGGCAGACTGAAGCTTTCTTT
many,TRBV20-1,TRBD1,TRBJ1-2,CSPASPGQGFYGYTF,TGCAGTCCGGCCAGTCCGGGACAGGGTTTCTATGGCTACACCTTC
many,TRBV6-2/TRBV6-3,TRBD2,TRBJ2-7,CASSRVGGAGGPSSYEQYF,TGTGCCAGCAGCCGCGTTGGTGGAGCGGGAGGCCCAAGCTCCTACGAGCAGTACTTC
many,TRBV6-1,TRBD1,TRBJ1-1,CASRSTGDTEAFF,TGTGCCAGCAGATCCACAGGGGACACTGAAGCTTTCTTT
few,TRBV6-1,-,TRBJ1-5,CASRATGYNQPQHF,TGTGCCAGCAGGGCGACAGGATACAATCAGCCCCAGCATTTT
many,TRBV19,-,TRBJ1-2,CASSIFGAGSYGYTF,TGTGCCAGTAGTATATTTGGGGCCGGAAGCTATGGCTACACCTTC
many,TRBV20-1,TRBD1,TRBJ1-5,CSAIKTGGGQPQHF,TGCAGTGCTATAAAGACAGGGGGCGGACAGCCCCAGCATTTT
many,TRBV6-1,TRBD1,TRBJ2-2,CASSSGQRDTGELFF,TGTGCCAGCAGCTCGGGACAGAGAGACACCGGGGAGCTGTTTTTT
-,TRBV6-2/TRBV6-3,TRBD1,TRBJ1-2,CASSDRGGTYGYTF,TGTGCCAGCAGCGACAGGGGAGGGACATATGGCTACACCTTC
many,TRBV6-2/TRBV6-3,-,TRBJ1-2,CASSYEGNYGYTF,TGTGCCAGCAGTTACGAGGGGAACTATGGCTACACCTTC
-,TRBV28,-,TRBJ2-5,CASSFRAQETQYF,TGTGCCAGCAGTTTCCGGGCCCAAGAGACCCAGTACTTC
many,TRBV6-5,-,TRBJ1-1,CASSYGPEAFF,TGTGCCAGCAGTTATGGACCTGAAGCTTTCTTT
many,TRBV6-4,-,TRBJ1-2,CASSDYRAGGHGYTF,TGTGCCAGCAGTGATTACAGGGCCGGGGGGCATGGCTACACCTTC
-,TRBV12-3/TRBV12-4,TRBD1,TRBJ2-7,CASRYSGTGLYEQYF,TGTGCCAGCAGATACTCCGGGACAGGGCTGTACGAGCAGTACTTC
few,TRBV3-1,TRBD2,TRBJ2-7,CASSELQWGLAGGEQYF,TGTGCCAGCAGCGAACTACAATGGGGACTAGCGGGGGGGGAGCAGTACTTC
many,TRBV2,-,TRBJ2-7,CASGGDSPYEQYF,TGTGCCAGCGGCGGGGACAGCCCCTACGAGCAGTACTTC
-,TRBV4-1,TRBD1,TRBJ1-5,CASSHETGYQPQHF,TGCGCCAGCAGCCATGAGACAGGGTATCAGCCCCAGCATTTT
few,TRBV6-2/TRBV6-3,-,TRBJ1-5,CASSYRSAVFQPQHF,TGTGCCAGCAGTTACAGGTCTGCGGTATTTCAGCCCCAGCATTTT
many,TRBV7-8,-,TRBJ2-5,CASSSGYKLDKGGRETQYF,TGTGCCAGCAGCTCGGGTTATAAGTTGGACAAGGGGGGTCGGGAGACCCAGTACTTC
many,TRBV3-1,TRBD2,TRBJ2-7,CASSQRGGTYEQYF,TGTGCCAGCAGCCAACGGGGGGGTACCTACGAGCAGTACTTC
few,TRBV11-2,TRBD1,TRBJ1-2,CASSRDRSLGGYGYTF,TGTGCCAGCAGCAGGGACAGATCACTGGGGGGCTATGGCTACACCTTC
-,TRBV6-2/TRBV6-3,-,TRBJ1-2,CASSFGWSYGYTF,TGTGCCAGCAGTTTCGGTTGGTCCTATGGCTACACCTTC
-,TRBV6-4,TRBD1,TRBJ1-5,CASTGQVVSNQPQHF,TGTGCCAGCACCGGACAGGTAGTTAGCAATCAGCCCCAGCATTTT
few,TRBV24-1,-,TRBJ2-5,CATSDLRTSEETQYF,TGTGCCACCAGTGATTTACGGACCTCTGAAGAGACCCAGTACTTC
-,TRBV4-3,TRBD1,TRBJ2-5,CANSPDPSGQGQETQYF,TGCGCCAACAGCCCCGATCCATCCGGACAGGGTCAAGAGACCCAGTACTTC
-,TRBV29-1,-,TRBJ1-2,CSVERQEANYGYTF,TGCAGCGTTGAAAGACAGGAAGCTAACTATGGCTACACCTTC
-,TRBV6-1,-,TRBJ1-3,CASSEQHSGNTIYF,TGTGCCAGCAGTGAGCAGCACTCTGGAAACACCATATATTTT
many,TRBV12-3/TRBV12-4,-,TRBJ1-5,CASSSQGTNQPQHF,TGTGCCAGCAGTTCACAGGGCACTAATCAGCCCCAGCATTTT
-,TRBV7-8,-,TRBJ1-1,CASSSFRGRNTEAFF,TGTGCCAGCAGCTCTTTCAGGGGCCGGAACACTGAAGCTTTCTTT
-,TRBV12-3/TRBV12-4,-,TRBJ1-1,CASSNTGGTTEAFF,TGTGCCAGCAGCAACACTGGAGGTACGACTGAAGCTTTCTTT
many,TRBV4-1,TRBD1,TRBJ1-5,CASSQVPPRQGWNQPQHF,TGCGCCAGCAGCCAAGTCCCTCCTCGACAGGGGTGGAATCAGCCCCAGCATTTT
many,TRBV6-1,-,TRBJ2-7,CASSEELSSSYEQYF,TGTGCCAGCAGTGAAGAGCTGTCCAGCTCCTACGAGCAGTACTTC
-,TRBV6-1,TRBD1,TRBJ2-5,CASRNHGTGQETQYF,TGTGCCAGCAGGAATCATGGGACAGGCCAAGAGACCCAGTACTTC
many,TRBV12-3/TRBV12-4,-,TRBJ1-1,CASSPPRRVTEAFF,TGTGCCAGCAGTCCCCCCCGACGAGTGACTGAAGCTTTCTTT
-,TRBV4-1,-,TRBJ1-3,CASSQGGAASGNTIYF,TGCGCCAGCAGCCAAGGAGGGGCAGCCTCTGGAAACACCATATATTTT
-,TRBV28,-,TRBJ2-2,CASRKWETGELFF,TGTGCCAGCAGAAAGTGGGAAACCGGGGAGCTGTTTTTT
many,TRBV2,-,TRBJ1-2,CASSVSYREFRHGYTF,TGTGCCAGCAGTGTCTCTTACAGGGAGTTCCGCCATGGCTACACCTTC